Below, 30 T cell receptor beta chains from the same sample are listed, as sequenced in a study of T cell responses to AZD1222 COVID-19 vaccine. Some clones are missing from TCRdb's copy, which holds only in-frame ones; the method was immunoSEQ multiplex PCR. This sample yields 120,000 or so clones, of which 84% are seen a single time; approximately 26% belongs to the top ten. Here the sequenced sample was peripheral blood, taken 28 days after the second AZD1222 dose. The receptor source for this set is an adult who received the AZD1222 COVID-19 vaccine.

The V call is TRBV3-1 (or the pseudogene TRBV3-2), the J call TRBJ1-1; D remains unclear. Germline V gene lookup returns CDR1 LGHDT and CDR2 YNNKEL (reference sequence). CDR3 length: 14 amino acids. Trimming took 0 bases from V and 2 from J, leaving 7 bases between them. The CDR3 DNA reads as TGTGCCAGCAGCCAAGAGGACTTAAACACTGAAGCTTTCTTT. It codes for CASSQEDLNTEAFF.

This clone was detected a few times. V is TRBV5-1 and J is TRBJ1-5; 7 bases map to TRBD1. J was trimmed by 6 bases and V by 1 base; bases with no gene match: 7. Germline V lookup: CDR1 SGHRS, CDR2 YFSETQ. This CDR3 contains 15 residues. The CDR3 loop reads CASSLLGQATQPQHF. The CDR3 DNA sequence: TGCGCCAGCAGCTTGTTAGGACAGGCGACTCAGCCCCAGCATTTT.

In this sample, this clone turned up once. The DNA for the CDR3 is TGTGCCAGCAGCCCCCAAACAGGGGTAAACACCATATATTTT. This sequence encodes CASSPQTGVNTIYF. The V gene is TRBV13, the J gene TRBJ1-3; TRBD1 matches at 7 bases. This CDR3 region has 14 residues. The V gene's germline CDR1 is PRHDT and CDR2 FYEKMQ (reference sequence). Germline trimming cut 5 bases from V and 6 bases from J; bases unmatched to any gene: 7. Full variable domain (remainder filled in from reference TRBV13 and TRBJ1-3): AAGVIQSPRHLIKEKRETATLKCYPIPRHDTVYWYQQGPGQDPQFLISFYEKMQSDKGSIPDRFSAQQFSDYHSELNMSSLELGDSALYFCASSPQTGVNTIYFGEGSWLTVV.

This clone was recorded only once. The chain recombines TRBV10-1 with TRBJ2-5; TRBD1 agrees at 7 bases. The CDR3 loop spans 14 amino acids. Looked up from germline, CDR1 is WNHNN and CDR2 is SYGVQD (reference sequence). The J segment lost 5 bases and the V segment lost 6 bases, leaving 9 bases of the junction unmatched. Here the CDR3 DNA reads TGCGCCAGCAGCGGTACAGGGGCTCGGGAGACCCAGTACTTC. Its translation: CASSGTGARETQYF.

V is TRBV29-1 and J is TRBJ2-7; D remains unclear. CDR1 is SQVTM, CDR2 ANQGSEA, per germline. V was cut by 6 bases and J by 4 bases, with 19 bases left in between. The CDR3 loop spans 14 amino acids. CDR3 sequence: CSVTGWPARYEQYF. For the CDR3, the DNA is TGCAGCGTGACGGGTTGGCCAGCCCGTTACGAGCAGTACTTC.

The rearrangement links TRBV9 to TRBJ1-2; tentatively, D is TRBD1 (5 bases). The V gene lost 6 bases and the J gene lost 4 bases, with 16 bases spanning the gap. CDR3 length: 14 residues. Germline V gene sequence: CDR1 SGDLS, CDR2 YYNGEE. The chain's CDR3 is CASTRSGAFYGYTF. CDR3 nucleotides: TGTGCCAGCACCCGTAGTGGGGCTTTCTATGGCTACACCTTC.

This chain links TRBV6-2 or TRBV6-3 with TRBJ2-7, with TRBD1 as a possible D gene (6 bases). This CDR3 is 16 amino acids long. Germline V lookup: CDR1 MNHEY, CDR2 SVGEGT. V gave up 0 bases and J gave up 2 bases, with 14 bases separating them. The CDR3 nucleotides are TGTGCCAGCAGTTACTCGAAGTTGGACAGCCCCTACGAGCAGTACTTC. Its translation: CASSYSKLDSPYEQYF.

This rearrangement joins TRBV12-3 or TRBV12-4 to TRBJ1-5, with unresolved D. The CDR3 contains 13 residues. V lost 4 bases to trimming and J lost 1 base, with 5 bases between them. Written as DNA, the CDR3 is TGTGCCAGCAGTTACCAAAGCAATCAGCCCCAGCATTTT. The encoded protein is CASSYQSNQPQHF.

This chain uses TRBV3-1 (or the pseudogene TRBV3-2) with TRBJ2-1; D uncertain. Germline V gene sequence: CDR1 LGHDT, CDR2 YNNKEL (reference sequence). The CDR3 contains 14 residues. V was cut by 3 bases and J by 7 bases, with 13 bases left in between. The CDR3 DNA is TGTGCCAGCAGCCAGATGGGGTCGTGGAATGAGCAGTTCTTC. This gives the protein CASSQMGSWNEQFF.

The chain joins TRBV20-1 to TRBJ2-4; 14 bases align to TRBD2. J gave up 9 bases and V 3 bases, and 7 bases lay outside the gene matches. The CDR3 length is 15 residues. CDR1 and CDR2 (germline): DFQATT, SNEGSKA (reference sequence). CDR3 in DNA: TGCAGTGCTAGTACGACTAGCGGGGGGGCCAGCATTCAGTACTTC. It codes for CSASTTSGGASIQYF.

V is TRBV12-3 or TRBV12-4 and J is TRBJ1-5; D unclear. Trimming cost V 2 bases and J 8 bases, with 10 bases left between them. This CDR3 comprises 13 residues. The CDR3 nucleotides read TGTGCCAGCAGTTTACTCCGAGCAGAGCCCCAGCATTTT. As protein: CASSLLRAEPQHF.

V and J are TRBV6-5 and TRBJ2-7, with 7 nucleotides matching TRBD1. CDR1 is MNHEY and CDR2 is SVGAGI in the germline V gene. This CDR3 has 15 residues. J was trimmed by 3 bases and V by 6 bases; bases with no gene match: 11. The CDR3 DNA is TGTGCCAGCAGACGCGACTACAGGGGTATCTACGAGCAGTACTTC. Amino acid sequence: CASRRDYRGIYEQYF.

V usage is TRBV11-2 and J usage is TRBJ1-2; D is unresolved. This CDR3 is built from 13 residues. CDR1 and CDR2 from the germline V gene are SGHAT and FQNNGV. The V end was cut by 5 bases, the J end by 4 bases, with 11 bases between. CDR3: CASSPGVGYGYTF. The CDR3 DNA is TGTGCCAGCAGCCCCGGTGTGGGCTATGGCTACACCTTC.

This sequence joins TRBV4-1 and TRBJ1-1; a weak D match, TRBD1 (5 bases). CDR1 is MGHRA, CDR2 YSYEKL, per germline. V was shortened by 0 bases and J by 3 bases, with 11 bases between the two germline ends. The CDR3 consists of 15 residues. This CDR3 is CASSQEGVGDTEAFF. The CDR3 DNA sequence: TGCGCCAGCAGCCAAGAGGGGGTGGGGGACACTGAAGCTTTCTTT.

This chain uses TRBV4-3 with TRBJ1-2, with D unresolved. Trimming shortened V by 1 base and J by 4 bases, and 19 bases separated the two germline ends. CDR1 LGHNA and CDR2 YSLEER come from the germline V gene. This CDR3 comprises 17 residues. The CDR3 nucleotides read TGCGCCAGCAGCCAAGTTGCAGCCTCCCCCTATTCCTATGGCTACACCTTC. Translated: CASSQVAASPYSYGYTF.

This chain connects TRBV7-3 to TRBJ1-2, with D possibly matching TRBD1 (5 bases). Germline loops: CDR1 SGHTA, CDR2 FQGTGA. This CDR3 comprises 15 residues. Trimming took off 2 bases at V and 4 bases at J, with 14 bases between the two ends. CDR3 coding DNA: TGTGCCAGCAGCTTAGCTTCCGACAGTGCCTATGGCTACACCTTC. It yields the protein CASSLASDSAYGYTF.

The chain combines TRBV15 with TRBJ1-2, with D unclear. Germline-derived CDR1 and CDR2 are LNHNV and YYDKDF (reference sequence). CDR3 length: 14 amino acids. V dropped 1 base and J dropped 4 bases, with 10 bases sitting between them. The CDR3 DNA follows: TGTGCCACCAGCAGAGGCGTCTTAAGCTATGGCTACACCTTC. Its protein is CATSRGVLSYGYTF.

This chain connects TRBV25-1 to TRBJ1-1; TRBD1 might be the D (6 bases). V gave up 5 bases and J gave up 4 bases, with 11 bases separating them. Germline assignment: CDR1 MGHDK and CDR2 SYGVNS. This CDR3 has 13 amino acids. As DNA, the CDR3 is TGTGCCAGCAGTACATCACAGGGCACTGAAGCTTTCTTT. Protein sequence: CASSTSQGTEAFF. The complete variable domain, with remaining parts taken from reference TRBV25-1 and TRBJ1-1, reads EADIYQTPRYLVIGTGKKITLECSQTMGHDKMYWYQQDPGMELHLIHYSYGVNSTEKGDLSSESTVSRIRTEHFPLTLESARPSHTSQYLCASSTSQGTEAFFGQGTRLTVV.

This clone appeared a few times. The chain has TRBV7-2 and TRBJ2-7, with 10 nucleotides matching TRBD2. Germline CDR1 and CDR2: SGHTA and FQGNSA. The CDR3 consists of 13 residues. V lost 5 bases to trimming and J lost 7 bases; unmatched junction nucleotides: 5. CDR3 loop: CASSAAGGLEQYF. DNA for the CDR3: TGTGCCAGCAGCGCAGCGGGGGGGCTGGAGCAGTACTTC.

CDR3 DNA: TGTGCCACCAGCAGATTTCCGGGACAGAGCTACGAGCAGTACTTC. Protein: CATSRFPGQSYEQYF. V usage is TRBV15 and J usage is TRBJ2-7; TRBD1 matches 7 bases. The CDR3 totals 15 residues. The germline CDR1 and CDR2 sequences are LNHNV and YYDKDF (reference sequence). The V gene end was trimmed by 2 bases and the J gene end by 3 bases; junction bases not matched to a gene: 7.

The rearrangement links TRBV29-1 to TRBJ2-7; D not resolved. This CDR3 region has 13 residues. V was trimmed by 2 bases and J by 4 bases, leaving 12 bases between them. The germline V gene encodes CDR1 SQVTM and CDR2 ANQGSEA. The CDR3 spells CSVELVTSYEQYF. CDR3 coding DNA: TGCAGCGTTGAACTAGTCACCTCATACGAGCAGTACTTC.

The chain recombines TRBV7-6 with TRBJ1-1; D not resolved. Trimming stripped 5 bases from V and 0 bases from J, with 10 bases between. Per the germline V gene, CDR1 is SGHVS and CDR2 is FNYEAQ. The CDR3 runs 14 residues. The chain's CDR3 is CASSPQVLNTEAFF. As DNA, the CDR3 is TGTGCCAGCAGCCCGCAGGTCCTGAACACTGAAGCTTTCTTT. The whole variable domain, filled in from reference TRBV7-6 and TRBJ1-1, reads GAGVSQSPRYKVTKRGQDVALRCDPISGHVSLYWYRQALGQGPEFLTYFNYEAQQDKSGLPNDRFSAERPEGSISTLTIQRTEQRDSAMYRCASSPQVLNTEAFFGQGTRLTVV.

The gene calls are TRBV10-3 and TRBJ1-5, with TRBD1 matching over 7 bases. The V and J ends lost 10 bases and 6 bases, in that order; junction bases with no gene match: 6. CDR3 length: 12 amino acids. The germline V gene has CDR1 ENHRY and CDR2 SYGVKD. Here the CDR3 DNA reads TGTGCCACGCGACAGGGTGTTCAGCCCCAGCATTTT. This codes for CATRQGVQPQHF.

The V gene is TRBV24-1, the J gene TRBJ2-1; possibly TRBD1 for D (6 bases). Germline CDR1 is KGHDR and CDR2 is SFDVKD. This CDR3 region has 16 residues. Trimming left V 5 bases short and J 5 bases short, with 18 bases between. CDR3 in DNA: TGTGCCACCAGTGCCCTCGGGACAAAAGCCAACAATGAGCAGTTCTTC. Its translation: CATSALGTKANNEQFF.

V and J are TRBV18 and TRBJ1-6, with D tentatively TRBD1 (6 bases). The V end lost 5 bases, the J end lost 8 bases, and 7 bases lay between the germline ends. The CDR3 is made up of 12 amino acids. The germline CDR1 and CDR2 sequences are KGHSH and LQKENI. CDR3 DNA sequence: TGTGCCAGCTCAAACAGGGATTCACCCCTCCACTTT. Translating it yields CASSNRDSPLHF. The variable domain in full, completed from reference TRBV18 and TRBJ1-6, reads NAGVMQNPRHLVRRRGQEARLRCSPMKGHSHVYWYRQLPEEGLKFMVYLQKENIIDESGMPKERFSAEFPKEGPSILRIQQVVRGDSAAYFCASSNRDSPLHFGNGTRLTVT.

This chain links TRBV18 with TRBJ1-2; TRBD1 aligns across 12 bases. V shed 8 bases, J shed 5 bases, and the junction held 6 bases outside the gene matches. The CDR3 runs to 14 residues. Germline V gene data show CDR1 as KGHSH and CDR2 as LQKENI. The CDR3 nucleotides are TGTGCCAGCGGACCGGGACAGGGGGCTTATGGCTACACCTTC. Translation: CASGPGQGAYGYTF.

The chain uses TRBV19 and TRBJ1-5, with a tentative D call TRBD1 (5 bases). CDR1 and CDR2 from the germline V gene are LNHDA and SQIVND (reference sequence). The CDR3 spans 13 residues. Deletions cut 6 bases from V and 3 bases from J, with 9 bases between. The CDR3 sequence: CASRGENNQPQHF. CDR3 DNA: TGTGCCAGTAGAGGGGAAAACAATCAGCCCCAGCATTTT.

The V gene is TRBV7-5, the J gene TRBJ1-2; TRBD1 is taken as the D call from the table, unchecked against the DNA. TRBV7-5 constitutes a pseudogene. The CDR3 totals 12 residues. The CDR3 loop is CARKTETYGYTF. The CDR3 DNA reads TGTGCCAGAAAGACAGAGACATATGGCTACACCTTC.

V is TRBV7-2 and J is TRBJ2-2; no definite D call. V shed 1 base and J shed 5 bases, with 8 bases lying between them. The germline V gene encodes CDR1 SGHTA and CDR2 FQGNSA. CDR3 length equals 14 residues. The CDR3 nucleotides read TGTGCCAGCAGCTTAGAACATTCAACCGGGGAGCTGTTTTTT. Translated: CASSLEHSTGELFF. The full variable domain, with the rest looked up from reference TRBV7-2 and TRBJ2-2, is GAGVSQSPSNKVTEKGKDVELRCDPISGHTALYWYRQSLGQGLEFLIYFQGNSAPDKSGLPSDRFSAERTGGSVSTLTIQRTQQEDSAVYLCASSLEHSTGELFFGEGSRLTVL.

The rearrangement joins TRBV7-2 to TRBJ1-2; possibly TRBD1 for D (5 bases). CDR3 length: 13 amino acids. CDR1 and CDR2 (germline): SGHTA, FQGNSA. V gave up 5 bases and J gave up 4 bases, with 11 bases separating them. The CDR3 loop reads CASSKDRGYGYTF. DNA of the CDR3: TGTGCCAGCAGCAAAGACAGAGGCTATGGCTACACCTTC.